This T cell receptor beta chain came from a study of shared clonotypes between healthy human individuals. Germline loops: CDR1 SGHAT, CDR2 FQNNGV. The CDR3 covers 16 residues. The V segment lost 5 bases and the J segment 4 bases; nucleotides outside the gene matches: 11. Terminally differentiated effector memory CD45RA+ cells were left out of the naive CD8 fraction, which was CD45RO-negative and positively selected for CCR7. TCRdb's table, derived via immunoSEQ multiplex PCR, lists solely in-frame clones and lacks some. Here the sample spans over 750,000 clones, about 97% being singletons. The chain employs TRBV11-2 and TRBJ2-1, with TRBD2 matching over 7 bases. The sequenced sample was naive CD8+ T cells sorted from blood. The source of this sequence is a man under 40 in good health. This CDR3 reads CASSVGSGTAYNEQFF. Written as DNA, the CDR3 is TGTGCCAGCAGCGTGGGGAGCGGGACGGCATACAATGAGCAGTTCTTC.